Listed below are T cell receptor beta chains from one sample, sequenced in a study of blood T cell repertoires in COVID-19. The repertoire was sequenced with immunoSEQ multiplex PCR; TCRdb's copy has only in-frame clones and lacks some. In the table there are about 300,000 clones, about 88% of which are singletons. Sequencing was carried out using peripheral blood. Receptors originate from a man between 70 and 80 years old with acute or convalescent COVID-19. Each CDR3 is given with its conserved first and last residue. D genes are given only for firm matches. For some rows the clone size is stated as once, few or many, or as a class when expanded; others skip it.

TRBV28	TRBJ1-5	TRBD1	16	-	CASSFRGLYSNQPQHF	TGTGCCAGCAGTTTCAGGGGGCTCTATAGCAATCAGCCCCAGCATTTT
TRBV7-2	TRBJ2-7	-	13	-	CASSSAGSYEQYF	TGTGCCAGCAGCTCGGCAGGCTCCTACGAGCAGTACTTC
TRBV10-3	TRBJ1-5	TRBD1	14	-	CAIKDRGLNQPQHF	TGTGCCATCAAGGACAGGGGCCTCAATCAGCCCCAGCATTTT
TRBV24-1	TRBJ2-2	-	14	once	CASQPGTNTGELFF	TGTGCCTCGCAGCCCGGGACGAACACCGGGGAGCTGTTTTTT
TRBV28	TRBJ2-5	-	14	-	CASSLQGPHETQYF	TGTGCCAGCAGTTTACAGGGCCCCCATGAAACCCAGTACTTC
TRBV5-1	TRBJ2-7	TRBD1	16	-	CASSKGTENFSYEQYF	TGCGCCAGCAGCAAGGGGACAGAAAACTTCTCCTACGAGCAGTACTTC
TRBV29-1	TRBJ2-1	TRBD2	18	once	CSGKGLAGEIWSYNEQFF	TGCAGCGGAAAGGGACTAGCGGGGGAAATATGGTCCTACAATGAGCAGTTCTTC
TRBV28	TRBJ1-6	-	14	-	CASSLVRGSSPLHF	TGTGCCAGCAGTTTAGTAAGGGGGTCATCACCCCTCCACTTT
TRBV12-3/TRBV12-4	TRBJ2-7	-	12	once	CASRSSVYEQYF	TGTGCCAGCAGATCTAGTGTCTACGAGCAGTACTTC
TRBV7-9	TRBJ1-6	TRBD1	16	-	CASSFGTGLYNSPLHF	TGTGCCAGCAGCTTCGGGACAGGGCTCTATAATTCACCCCTCCACTTT
TRBV9	TRBJ1-1	-	15	once	CASSGLDSPNTEAFF	TGTGCCAGCAGCGGCCTGGACAGCCCGAACACTGAAGCTTTCTTT
TRBV20-1	TRBJ2-7	-	11	-	CSASRWDEQYF	TGCAGTGCTTCCAGGTGGGACGAGCAGTACTTC
TRBV19	TRBJ2-1	-	18	-	CASSPRGTLPGSYNEQFF	TGTGCCAGTAGTCCACGGGGGACCCTCCCTGGTTCCTACAATGAGCAGTTCTTC
TRBV9	TRBJ2-7	TRBD2	15	-	CASSPHLAADYEQYF	TGTGCCAGCAGCCCCCACCTAGCGGCGGACTACGAGCAGTACTTC
TRBV11-3	TRBJ2-3	TRBD2	13	-	CASSSWGGDTQYF	TGTGCCAGCAGCTCGTGGGGGGGGGATACGCAGTATTTT
TRBV4-3	TRBJ1-3	-	15	-	CASSQEYVQGNTIYF	TGCGCCAGCAGCCAAGAGTACGTGCAGGGAAACACCATATATTTT
TRBV5-4	TRBJ2-2	TRBD1	14	few	CASSLTGRPGELFF	TGTGCCAGCAGCCTGACAGGGCGTCCCGGGGAGCTGTTTTTT
TRBV7-2	TRBJ2-5	TRBD2	16	-	CASSPSPASGEETQYF	TGTGCCAGCAGCCCGAGTCCAGCCAGCGGGGAAGAGACCCAGTACTTC
TRBV6-2/TRBV6-3	TRBJ2-5	TRBD2	18	few	CASSLLASGGQYQETQYF	TGTGCCAGCAGTTTGTTGGCTAGCGGGGGCCAGTACCAAGAGACCCAGTACTTC
TRBV7-2	TRBJ2-5	-	14	-	CASSLVVREETQYF	TGTGCCAGCAGCTTAGTCGTCAGGGAAGAGACCCAGTACTTC
TRBV28	TRBJ2-7	TRBD1	14	-	CASSLFGQGYEQYF	TGTGCCAGCAGTTTATTCGGACAGGGCTACGAGCAGTACTTC
TRBV29-1	TRBJ1-1	-	9	-	CSVTEEAFF	TGCAGCGTAACAGAGGAAGCTTTCTTT
TRBV3-1/TRBV3-2	TRBJ2-7	TRBD2	20	-	CASSQEKLAGGPRLNYEQYF	TGTGCCAGCAGCCAAGAAAAACTAGCGGGAGGGCCAAGACTGAACTACGAGCAGTACTTC
TRBV19	TRBJ1-5	-	13	-	CASSIEKRQPQHF	TGTGCCAGTAGTATAGAGAAGCGTCAGCCCCAGCATTTT
TRBV15	TRBJ1-3	-	14	once	CATSTGNSGNTIYF	TGTGCCACCAGCACTGGCAACTCTGGAAACACCATATATTTT